This T cell receptor beta chain is from a study of PD-1 blockade in classical Hodgkin lymphoma. Time point described: cycle 4 day 1 (C4D1), after 6 weeks of nivolumab. Brentuximab vedotin exposure varied among the patients, all of whom had relapsed after autologous stem cell transplantation. Method: immunoSEQ multiplex PCR; TCRdb's copy keeps in-frame clones and lacks some. The table shows tens of thousands of clones, with 70% to 80% occurring only once. Sequencing used peripheral blood mononuclear cells (PBMCs), obtained before the fourth cycle of nivolumab. The source of this sequence is a human donor with classical Hodgkin lymphoma.

The CDR3 sequence is CASSTSRGTAAEQYF. The CDR3 DNA is TGTGCCAGCAGCACCAGCCGAGGGACTGCGGCCGAGCAGTACTTC. The rearrangement uses TRBV6-6 and TRBJ2-7, with a possible D match to TRBD2 (6 bases). The CDR3 has 15 amino acids. Per germline, CDR1 MNHNY and CDR2 SVGAGI (reference sequence). Trimming left V 6 bases short and J 6 bases short, with 21 bases between.